A single sample is the source of the 29 T cell receptor beta chains below, sequenced in a study of cytomegalovirus exposure and HLA in healthy donors. Repertoires were generated with immunoSEQ multiplex PCR, while TCRdb's copy carries only in-frame clones and drops some. Among about 160,000 clones listed, 90% to 97% were seen once. What was sequenced was PBMCs. The receptors were sampled from a woman between 18 and 29 years old in good health and CMV-seronegative.

The chain couples TRBV7-6 to TRBJ1-2; 7 bases align to TRBD1. V was pared by 1 base and J by 5 bases, with 7 bases of the junction left unmatched. Germline CDR1 is SGHVS and CDR2 is FNYEAQ. This CDR3 is 15 amino acids long. The CDR3 protein is CASSLGTGVSYGYTF. The DNA for the CDR3 is TGTGCCAGCAGCTTAGGGACAGGAGTCTCTTATGGCTACACCTTC.

The chain is built from TRBV11-3 and TRBJ2-3; 10 nucleotides agree with TRBD2. From germline, CDR1 is SGHNT and CDR2 YENEEA. This CDR3 has 14 amino acids. Losses at the gene ends were 5 bases for V and 3 bases for J; bases not matched to a gene: 2. CDR3 in amino acids: CASSQRGGTDTQYF. The CDR3, as DNA: TGTGCCAGCAGCCAGCGGGGGGGAACAGATACGCAGTATTTT.

The chain has TRBV7-6 and TRBJ2-7; perhaps TRBD1 as D (6 bases). The ends were cut back, 5 bases at V and 2 bases at J, with 16 bases in the middle. The V gene's germline CDR1 is SGHVS and CDR2 FNYEAQ. CDR3 length equals 15 residues. The CDR3 is CASSPEASGAYEQYF. The CDR3 coding sequence is TGTGCCAGCAGCCCAGAGGCCTCAGGGGCCTACGAGCAGTACTTC.

This clone was seen just once. The V and J genes are TRBV6-1 and TRBJ2-1; weak D call: TRBD1 (6 bases). Germline V gene sequence: CDR1 MNHNS, CDR2 SASEGT. Trimming shortened V by 6 bases and J by 2 bases, and 8 bases separated the two germline ends. The CDR3 runs to 13 residues. This chain's CDR3 is CASRQGPYNEQFF. For the CDR3, the DNA is TGTGCCAGCAGACAGGGACCCTACAATGAGCAGTTCTTC.

The rearrangement joins TRBV7-6 to TRBJ2-1; TRBD1 is a possible D gene (6 bases). Germline lookup yields CDR1 SGHVS and CDR2 FNYEAQ. The CDR3 sequence is 14 residues long. V was pared by 6 bases and J by 7 bases, with 16 bases between. This CDR3 reads CASSFWGRGNEQFF. The CDR3 DNA reads as TGTGCCAGCAGTTTTTGGGGGCGCGGTAATGAGCAGTTCTTC.

This chain joins TRBV9 and TRBJ1-1; D is undetermined. The CDR3 extends over 12 amino acids. With 0 bases removed from V and 8 bases from J, the gap between germline ends came to 8 bases. CDR1 is SGDLS and CDR2 is YYNGEE in the germline V gene. CDR3 sequence: CASSVAGREAFF. The CDR3 nucleotides are TGTGCCAGCAGCGTAGCGGGGAGGGAAGCTTTCTTT.

The chain has TRBV7-2 and TRBJ2-5, with 14 bases aligning to TRBD2. V trimming: 5 bases; J trimming: 1 base; junction bases outside the gene matches: 9. CDR3 size: 18 residues. Looked up from germline, CDR1 is SGHTA and CDR2 is FQGNSA. In DNA form, the CDR3 reads TGTGCCAGCAGCCCTGCATGGACTAGCGGGGGGCTCCAAGAGACCCAGTACTTC. The encoded protein is CASSPAWTSGGLQETQYF.

The V gene is TRBV11-2, the J gene TRBJ2-7; 7 positions agree with TRBD1. CDR3 length: 15 residues. Germline loops: CDR1 SGHAT, CDR2 FQNNGV. V gave up 1 base and J gave up 5 bases; unmatched junction bases: 8. CDR3 nucleotides: TGTGCCAGCAGCTTAGGGCAGGGGGAATGGGACGAGCAGTACTTC. Translating gives CASSLGQGEWDEQYF. Complete variable domain (other parts from reference TRBV11-2 and TRBJ2-7): EAGVAQSPRYKIIEKRQSVAFWCNPISGHATLYWYQQILGQGPKLLIQFQNNGVVDDSQLPKDRFSAERLKGVDSTLKIQPAKLEDSAVYLCASSLGQGEWDEQYFGPGTRLTVT.

The V and J genes are TRBV7-9 and TRBJ1-3; D is undetermined. In germline, CDR1 is SEHNR, CDR2 FQNEAQ (reference sequence). CDR3 size: 15 residues. The V gene lost 0 bases and the J gene lost 4 bases, with 10 bases spanning the gap. The CDR3 sequence is CASSLATGLGNTIYF. Here the CDR3 DNA reads TGTGCCAGCAGCTTAGCGACGGGGTTGGGAAACACCATATATTTT.

The chain combines TRBV6-5 with TRBJ2-1, with a possible D match to TRBD2 (5 bases). CDR3 length: 15 amino acids. V was shortened by 0 bases and J by 4 bases, with 10 bases between the two germline ends. The germline V gene encodes CDR1 MNHEY and CDR2 SVGAGI. CDR3 coding DNA: TGTGCCAGCAGTTACTCGGGCGGGTTATACAATGAGCAGTTCTTC. It translates to CASSYSGGLYNEQFF.

The chain recombines TRBV7-9 with TRBJ1-2; 11 nucleotides align to TRBD1. The CDR3 contains 15 residues. CDR1 is SEHNR and CDR2 is FQNEAQ in the germline V gene (reference sequence). Unmatched junction bases numbered 5, after V lost 4 bases and J lost 4 bases. CDR3 bases: TGTGCCAGCAGCTGGGGACAGGGGGGCAGCTATGGCTACACCTTC. Amino acid sequence: CASSWGQGGSYGYTF.

J is TRBJ2-7 and V is TRBV18; 7 bases are shared with TRBD1. After removal of 6 bases from V and 1 base from J, the junction contained 6 bases not matched to a gene. The CDR3 covers 14 residues. Germline CDR1 reads KGHSH; CDR2 reads LQKENI. The CDR3 coding sequence is TGTGCCAGCTCCCCAGGACAGGTTTCCTACGAGCAGTACTTC. This encodes CASSPGQVSYEQYF.

This chain joins TRBV13 and TRBJ2-3; 12 bases are a match to TRBD2. The CDR3 is 17 amino acids. Germline loops: CDR1 PRHDT, CDR2 FYEKMQ (reference sequence). J was trimmed by 4 bases and V by 4 bases; bases with no gene match: 9. DNA for the CDR3: TGTGCCAGCAGCTACAACAGCCTAGCGGGGGGGGCAGATACGCAGTATTTT. Residues: CASSYNSLAGGADTQYF. Full variable domain (remainder filled in from reference TRBV13 and TRBJ2-3): AAGVIQSPRHLIKEKRETATLKCYPIPRHDTVYWYQQGPGQDPQFLISFYEKMQSDKGSIPDRFSAQQFSDYHSELNMSSLELGDSALYFCASSYNSLAGGADTQYFGPGTRLTVL.

The rearrangement joins TRBV20-1 to TRBJ2-5; D gene unclear. CDR1 is DFQATT and CDR2 is SNEGSKA in the germline V gene (reference sequence). Deletions cut 6 bases from V and 5 bases from J, with 7 bases between. The CDR3 contains 10 residues. The CDR3 reads CSASGETQYF. DNA for the CDR3: TGCAGTGCCAGTGGTGAGACCCAGTACTTC.

The CDR3 region is CASSYTAPNEKLFF. DNA for the CDR3: TGTGCCAGCTCATACACCGCTCCCAATGAAAAACTGTTTTTT. The chain has TRBV18 and TRBJ1-4; unclear D gene. V lost 5 bases, J lost 5 bases, and 12 bases lay in between. From germline, CDR1 is KGHSH and CDR2 LQKENI. The CDR3 is 14 residues long.

The chain has TRBV6-1 and TRBJ2-2, with TRBD1 matching over 8 bases. J lost 4 bases, V lost 1 base, and 20 bases had no gene match. This CDR3 region has 21 residues. Germline values: CDR1 MNHNS, CDR2 SASEGT. The CDR3 nucleotides read TGTGCCAGCAGTGAAGGTCAGGGGGCGCCTATTTTGGCGGGTCTCACCGGGGAGCTGTTTTTT. Amino acids: CASSEGQGAPILAGLTGELFF.

This clone was found once. Written as DNA, the CDR3 is TGTGCCAGCAGCCGTATTCAGGGATTTAATGAAAAACTGTTTTTT. Translation: CASSRIQGFNEKLFF. This chain links TRBV14 with TRBJ1-4; D might be TRBD1 (5 bases). Germline V lookup: CDR1 SGHDN, CDR2 FVKESK. CDR3 size: 15 residues. Trimming cost V 4 bases and J 4 bases, with 13 bases left between them.

This clone was observed a single time. The rearrangement links TRBV19 to TRBJ1-2, with a possible D match to TRBD1 (5 bases). V shed 5 bases and J shed 4 bases, with 20 bases lying between them. CDR3 length: 16 residues. Germline CDR1 LNHDA, CDR2 SQIVND (reference sequence). CDR3: CASSAIFQGTGYGYTF. The CDR3 nucleotides are TGTGCCAGTAGTGCAATATTTCAGGGAACCGGCTATGGCTACACCTTC.

The chain is built from TRBV5-1 and TRBJ2-3, with unresolved D. The CDR3 loop spans 13 amino acids. Germline V gives CDR1 SGHRS, CDR2 YFSETQ. Trimming cost V 4 bases and J 2 bases, with 8 bases left between them. In nucleotides, the CDR3 is TGCGCCAGCAGCCAGGTTCTCACAGATACGCAGTATTTT. Translation: CASSQVLTDTQYF. Variable domain in full (rest from reference TRBV5-1 and TRBJ2-3): KAGVTQTPRYLIKTRGQQVTLSCSPISGHRSVSWYQQTPGQGLQFLFEYFSETQRNKGNFPGRFSGRQFSNSRSEMNVSTLELGDSALYLCASSQVLTDTQYFGPGTRLTVL.

The V gene is TRBV21-1, the J gene TRBJ2-5; the table assigns TRBD1, which was not confirmed against the DNA. TRBV21-1 counts as a pseudogene. The CDR3 is 15 residues long. The CDR3: CASSRQNTILETQYF. CDR3 nucleotide sequence: TGTGCCAGCAGCAGACAGAATACCATCCTCGAGACCCAGTACTTC.

The gene calls are TRBV7-6 and TRBJ2-7; 7 bases line up with TRBD1. Germline CDR1 is SGHVS and CDR2 is FNYEAQ. This CDR3 contains 16 residues. After removal of 5 bases from V and 5 bases from J, the junction contained 15 bases not matched to a gene. CDR3 residues: CASSPRATGLKDEQYF. The CDR3 DNA is TGTGCCAGCAGCCCACGGGCGACAGGGCTGAAGGACGAGCAGTACTTC.

V and J are TRBV9 and TRBJ2-5, with 12 bases identical to TRBD2. The CDR3 has 17 amino acids. Looked up from germline, CDR1 is SGDLS and CDR2 is YYNGEE. V was clipped by 4 bases and J by 4 bases; unmatched bases: 11. For the CDR3, the DNA is TGTGCCAGCAGCCGATCATCTAGCGGGGGGGCCCGAGAGACCCAGTACTTC. Its protein product is CASSRSSSGGARETQYF.

The chain carries TRBV11-2 and TRBJ2-3; D might be TRBD2 (7 bases). V lost 4 bases, J lost 3 bases, and 17 bases lay in between. The length of the CDR3 is 16 residues. Per germline, CDR1 SGHAT and CDR2 FQNNGV. CDR3 in DNA: TGTGCCAGCAGCTATGGGGGGGGCTTTGGTACAGATACGCAGTATTTT. Translation: CASSYGGGFGTDTQYF.

The sample holds one count of this clone. The rearrangement uses TRBV7-2 and TRBJ2-2, with 10 bases aligning to TRBD1. Per germline, CDR1 SGHTA and CDR2 FQGNSA. This CDR3 comprises 16 residues. V lost 3 bases to trimming and J lost 6 bases; unmatched junction nucleotides: 7. CDR3 sequence: CASSFVSGTGAGELFF. In DNA, the CDR3 is TGTGCCAGCAGCTTTGTATCCGGGACAGGGGCCGGGGAGCTGTTTTTT.

The J gene is TRBJ2-7, the V gene TRBV5-1, with 9 bases identical to TRBD1. V shed 0 bases, J shed 1 base, and the junction held 2 bases outside the gene matches. The germline V gene encodes CDR1 SGHRS and CDR2 YFSETQ. This CDR3 region has 15 residues. The CDR3 DNA is TGCGCCAGCAGCTTGGTAGGGACAGGGTCCTACGAGCAGTACTTC. It specifies CASSLVGTGSYEQYF.

The CDR3 sequence is CASSLRPTGNAGANVLTF. CDR3 DNA sequence: TGTGCCAGCAGCCTCCGCCCGACAGGGAACGCTGGGGCCAACGTCCTGACTTTC. V usage is TRBV7-2 and J usage is TRBJ2-6; TRBD1 agrees at 7 bases. V gave up 5 bases and J gave up 2 bases; unmatched junction bases: 12. The length of the CDR3 is 18 residues. CDR1 SGHTA and CDR2 FQGNSA come from the germline V gene.

The J gene is TRBJ1-2, the V gene TRBV7-9; 7 nucleotides agree with TRBD1. This CDR3 has 15 amino acids. CDR1 and CDR2 from the germline V gene are SEHNR and FQNEAQ (reference sequence). The V gene end was trimmed by 4 bases and the J gene end by 4 bases; junction bases not matched to a gene: 9. The CDR3 loop reads CASSSTRQGPYGYTF. CDR3 DNA: TGTGCCAGCAGCTCCACGAGACAGGGACCCTATGGCTACACCTTC.

The chain combines TRBV7-2 with TRBJ1-4; D not resolved. The CDR3 is made up of 14 amino acids. With 6 bases removed from V and 8 bases from J, the gap between germline ends came to 16 bases. Germline CDR1 and CDR2: SGHTA and FQGNSA. As DNA, the CDR3 is TGTGCCAGCAGGGAGTTCGGTCGGCCGGAAAAACTGTTTTTT. Protein sequence: CASREFGRPEKLFF.

The chain combines TRBV9 with TRBJ1-2; the D gene is possibly TRBD1 (5 bases). The V gene lost 3 bases and the J gene lost 2 bases, with 11 bases spanning the gap. CDR1 SGDLS and CDR2 YYNGEE come from the germline V gene. The CDR3 is 14 residues long. CDR3 in amino acids: CASSGGLTNYGYTF. The CDR3 DNA sequence: TGTGCCAGCAGCGGGGGACTGACGAACTATGGCTACACCTTC.